A single sample is the source of the 17 T cell receptor beta chains below, sequenced in a study of blood T cell repertoires in COVID-19. Measured with immunoSEQ multiplex PCR; TCRdb has only the in-frame clones, and not every one. The sample shows 190,000 or so clones, roughly 88% of them seen only once. Sequencing was carried out using peripheral blood. These receptors were taken from a woman older than 75 with acute or convalescent COVID-19.

This clone was counted a few times. J is TRBJ2-1 and V is TRBV13; 8 nucleotides match TRBD2. V lost 1 base and J lost 7; bases outside the gene matches: 6. The CDR3 length is 15 residues. Per the germline V gene, CDR1 is PRHDT and CDR2 is FYEKMQ (reference sequence). The CDR3 loop reads CASSLAGGAWNEQFF. As DNA, the CDR3 is TGTGCCAGCAGCTTAGCCGGGGGGGCCTGGAATGAGCAGTTCTTC.

A remark on this clone: Compared with germline, one end of the junction differs, possibly owing to a read error. J is TRBJ1-2 and V is TRBV27, with TRBD1 matching 8 bases. Germline values: CDR1 MNHEY, CDR2 SMNVEV (reference sequence). The CDR3 has 14 residues. CDR3 coding DNA: TGTGCCAACAGTTTACGACCCACAGGGGGTGGCTACACCTTC. Translated: CANSLRPTGGGYTF.

This clone appeared a few times. The V and J genes are TRBV7-7 and TRBJ1-3, with D perhaps TRBD1 (5 bases). The germline CDR1 and CDR2 sequences are SSHAT and FNYEAQ (reference sequence). Deletions cut 5 bases from V and 2 bases from J, with 13 bases between. The CDR3 is made up of 15 amino acids. CDR3 in amino acids: CASSPGGGAGNTIYF. Here the CDR3 DNA reads TGTGCCAGCAGCCCAGGCGGGGGGGCTGGAAACACCATATATTTT.

As regards this clone: This sample also contains other DNA sequences that code for the same CDR3. The DNA for the CDR3 is TGTGCCAGCTCGTTGGGGAGGTATGGCTACACCTTC. Translation gives CASSLGRYGYTF. The chain carries TRBV12-3 or TRBV12-4 and TRBJ1-2; D unresolved. V was cut by 8 bases and J by 5 bases, with 12 bases left in between. The CDR3 runs to 12 residues.

The V and J genes are TRBV30 and TRBJ2-2; TRBD2 matches 9 bases. With V trimmed by 2 bases and J by 7 bases, 5 bases remained unmatched. Germline values: CDR1 GTSNPN, CDR2 SVGIG (reference sequence). This CDR3 is 14 amino acids long. The CDR3 reads CAWSLAGAGGELFF. CDR3 sequence (DNA): TGTGCCTGGAGTTTAGCGGGAGCGGGCGGGGAGCTGTTTTTT.

This sequence joins TRBV6-6 and TRBJ2-6; maybe TRBD1 (6 bases). Germline CDR1 and CDR2: MNHNY and SVGAGI (reference sequence). Trimming removed 5 bases at V and 0 bases at J, with 14 bases between. CDR3 length equals 17 residues. The CDR3, as DNA: TGTGCCAGCAGTCGGACAGCTCCTAACTCTGGGGCCAACGTCCTGACTTTC. This translates into CASSRTAPNSGANVLTF.

V is TRBV7-4 and J is TRBJ2-2; the match to TRBD1 covers 8 bases. The V segment lost 1 base and the J segment 5 bases; nucleotides outside the gene matches: 6. This CDR3 has 16 residues. Germline loops: CDR1 SGHVT, CDR2 SQSDAQ. The CDR3 nucleotides are TGTGCCAGCAGCTTAGTCTCGGACAGGGAGACCGGGGAGCTGTTTTTT. This gives the protein CASSLVSDRETGELFF. Using reference TRBV7-4 and TRBJ2-2 for the parts outside the CDR3, the full variable domain is GAGVSQSPRYKVAKRGRDVALRCDSISGHVTLYWYRQTLGQGSEVLTYSQSDAQRDKSGRPSGRFSAERPERSVSTLKIQRTEQGDSAVYLCASSLVSDRETGELFFGEGSRLTVL.

J is TRBJ2-5 and V is TRBV10-3; unclear D gene. Germline CDR1 is ENHRY and CDR2 is SYGVKD. This CDR3 has 12 amino acids. V was shortened by 4 bases and J by 2 bases, with 5 bases between the two germline ends. The CDR3 here is CAISAPQETQYF. The CDR3 region has the DNA TGTGCCATCAGTGCCCCTCAAGAGACCCAGTACTTC.

The chain recombines TRBV5-4 with TRBJ2-4, with TRBD2 matching over 8 bases. The CDR3 has 15 amino acids. Germline-derived CDR1 and CDR2 are SGHNT and YYREEE (reference sequence). Unmatched junction bases numbered 7, after V lost 4 bases and J lost 4 bases. The chain's CDR3 is CASSVTGTRKNIQYF. The CDR3 DNA follows: TGTGCCAGCAGCGTGACCGGGACTAGAAAAAACATTCAGTACTTC.

This clone was observed a single time. The chain couples TRBV7-2 to TRBJ2-3; D perhaps matches TRBD2 (5 bases). Germline CDR1 SGHTA, CDR2 FQGNSA. With 3 bases removed from V and 4 bases from J, the gap between germline ends came to 11 bases. The CDR3 is 14 amino acids. The CDR3 reads CASSLILDPDTQYF. The CDR3 bases are TGTGCCAGCAGCTTGATACTAGATCCAGATACGCAGTATTTT.

The chain combines TRBV4-1 with TRBJ1-4; D is ambiguous. Germline CDR1 and CDR2: MGHRA and YSYEKL. Deletions cut 1 base from V and 5 bases from J, with 14 bases between. The CDR3 has 16 amino acids. CDR3: CASSQVLPVRNEKLFF. The DNA of the CDR3 is TGCGCCAGCAGCCAAGTTCTCCCCGTCAGGAATGAAAAACTGTTTTTT.

The CDR3 reads CASSNSRVHSNQPQHF. Written as DNA, the CDR3 is TGTGCCAGCAGCAACTCCCGCGTCCATAGCAATCAGCCCCAGCATTTT. V gene TRBV7-8 combines with J gene TRBJ1-5; D is uncertain. Trimming pared 5 bases from V and 0 bases from J, leaving 14 bases between. The CDR3 loop spans 16 amino acids. Per the germline V gene, CDR1 is SGHVS and CDR2 is FQNEAQ. Using reference TRBV7-8 and TRBJ1-5 for the parts outside the CDR3, the full variable domain is GAGVSQSPRYKVAKRGQDVALRCDPISGHVSLFWYQQALGQGPEFLTYFQNEAQLDKSGLPSDRFFAERPEGSVSTLKIQRTQQEDSAVYLCASSNSRVHSNQPQHFGDGTRLSIL.

This clone was recorded once. V is TRBV6-5 and J is TRBJ2-4; tentative D call: TRBD2 (6 bases). This CDR3 region has 15 residues. Germline V gene sequence: CDR1 MNHEY, CDR2 SVGAGI. The V and J ends lost 4 bases and 2 bases respectively, with 12 bases between them. CDR3 residues: CASSWRGPSKNIQYF. The CDR3 DNA reads as TGTGCCAGCAGTTGGCGGGGCCCCTCCAAAAACATTCAGTACTTC.

The rearrangement joins TRBV30 to TRBJ1-2, with 8 bases aligning to TRBD1. Germline CDR1 reads GTSNPN; CDR2 reads SVGIG (reference sequence). The CDR3 totals 12 residues. The ends lost 2 bases at V and 7 bases at J; junction bases unmatched: 3. CDR3 bases: TGTGCCTGGAGTCAGGGGGCGGGTGGCTACACCTTC. Encoded protein: CAWSQGAGGYTF.

This clone was seen more than once but under ten times. The chain links TRBV9 to TRBJ2-3; maybe TRBD1 (6 bases). Germline loops: CDR1 SGDLS, CDR2 YYNGEE. The V end was cut by 0 bases, the J end by 0 bases, with 8 bases between. The CDR3 covers 15 residues. Here the CDR3 DNA reads TGTGCCAGCAGCGTAGTCGGACAGAGCACAGATACGCAGTATTTT. It translates to CASSVVGQSTDTQYF.

The chain recombines TRBV6-2 or TRBV6-3 with TRBJ2-3; no definite D call. The CDR3 extends over 12 amino acids. Trimming cost V 7 bases and J 2 bases, with 7 bases left between them. Germline V lookup: CDR1 MNHEY, CDR2 SVGEGT. The CDR3 region is CASTPFTDTQYF. CDR3 DNA sequence: TGTGCCAGCACCCCCTTCACAGATACGCAGTATTTT.

The J gene is TRBJ1-1, the V gene TRBV6-5; TRBD1 might be the D (5 bases). The germline gives CDR1 MNHEY, CDR2 SVGAGI. This CDR3 spans 12 amino acids. Trimming shortened V by 10 bases and J by 6 bases, and 15 bases separated the two germline ends. The CDR3 loop reads CAILRGGAEAFF. In DNA form, the CDR3 reads TGTGCCATTCTCCGGGGGGGTGCTGAAGCTTTCTTT.